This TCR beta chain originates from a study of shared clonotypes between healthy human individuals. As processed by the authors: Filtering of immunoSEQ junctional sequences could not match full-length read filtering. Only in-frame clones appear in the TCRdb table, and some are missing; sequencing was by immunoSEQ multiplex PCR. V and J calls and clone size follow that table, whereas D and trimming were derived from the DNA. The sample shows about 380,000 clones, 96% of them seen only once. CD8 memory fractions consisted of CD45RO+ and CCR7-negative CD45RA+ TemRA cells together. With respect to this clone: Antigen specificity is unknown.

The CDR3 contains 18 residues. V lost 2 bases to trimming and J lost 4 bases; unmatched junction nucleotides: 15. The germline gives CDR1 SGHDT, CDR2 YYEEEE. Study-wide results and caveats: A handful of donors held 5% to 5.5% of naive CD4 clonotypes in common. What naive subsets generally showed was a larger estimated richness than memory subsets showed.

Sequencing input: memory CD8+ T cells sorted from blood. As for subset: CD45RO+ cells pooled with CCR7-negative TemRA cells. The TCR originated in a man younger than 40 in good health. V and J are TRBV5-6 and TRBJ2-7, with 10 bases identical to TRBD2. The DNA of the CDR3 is TGTGCCAGCAGCTTAGGTCCCGCTCCTAGCGGGAGTAGGTACGAGCAGTACTTC. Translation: CASSLGPAPSGSRYEQYF.